These T cell receptor beta chains were read from a single sample in a study of cytomegalovirus exposure and HLA in healthy donors. The repertoire was sequenced with immunoSEQ multiplex PCR; TCRdb's copy has only in-frame clones and lacks some. In the table there are about 120,000 clones, 75% to 80% of which are singletons. Material for sequencing was PBMCs. These receptors were taken from a woman under 40 in good health and CMV-seronegative. Each CDR3 is given with its conserved first and last residue. The order of the fields is V gene, D gene, J gene, clone size, CDR3 DNA, CDR3 protein. The D gene is left open where the match is weak. The size field is filled for only some rows; it gives once, few, many or a size class.

V: TRBV5-8
D: TRBD1
J: TRBJ2-7
size: NA
DNA: TGTGCCAGCAGCCTGGGCCAACTGGACAGGGGTAACTACGAGCAGTACTTC
CDR3: CASSLGQLDRGNYEQYF

V: TRBV27
D: NA
J: TRBJ2-7
size: NA
DNA: TGTGCCAGCAGTTTGTCACTAGTATCCTACGAGCAGTACTTC
CDR3: CASSLSLVSYEQYF

V: TRBV4-3
D: TRBD1
J: TRBJ2-1
size: NA
DNA: TGCGCCAGCAGCCGGAACAGGGACAGGGCCTACAATGAGCAGTTCTTC
CDR3: CASSRNRDRAYNEQFF

V: TRBV7-2
D: NA
J: TRBJ2-5
size: NA
DNA: TGTGCCAGCAGCTTAGCCCGGGAGACCCAGTACTTC
CDR3: CASSLARETQYF

V: TRBV19
D: NA
J: TRBJ1-2
size: NA
DNA: TGTGCCAGTAGTGGGCAGGGCAGATCCGACTATGGCTACACCTTC
CDR3: CASSGQGRSDYGYTF

V: TRBV18
D: NA
J: TRBJ1-1
size: NA
DNA: TGTGCCAGCTCACGACAGAGGACAAACACTGAAGCTTTCTTT
CDR3: CASSRQRTNTEAFF

V: TRBV4-3
D: NA
J: TRBJ1-1
size: once
DNA: TGCGCCAGCAGCCAAGAACCCCGGAGGGAGGGGGACACTGAAGCTTTCTTT
CDR3: CASSQEPRREGDTEAFF

V: TRBV6-1
D: NA
J: TRBJ1-2
size: NA
DNA: TGTGCCAGCAGACAGGGAGCCTATGGCTACACCTTC
CDR3: CASRQGAYGYTF

V: TRBV28
D: NA
J: TRBJ2-5
size: NA
DNA: TGTGCCAGCAGTTTCACAGATGTATCACCCTCGGGGGACGAGACCCAGTACTTC
CDR3: CASSFTDVSPSGDETQYF

V: TRBV7-8
D: TRBD2
J: TRBJ2-5
size: NA
DNA: TGTGCCAGCAGCATGCAGACTAGCGTAGAGACCCAGTACTTC
CDR3: CASSMQTSVETQYF

V: TRBV28
D: NA
J: TRBJ2-7
size: NA
DNA: TGTGCCAGCAGTTTAGGGCGGCAGGGGTACTTC
CDR3: CASSLGRQGYF

V: TRBV2
D: NA
J: TRBJ1-1
size: NA
DNA: TGTGCCAAACACAACAGGGAGGGTGAAGCTTTCTTT
CDR3: CAKHNREGEAFF

V: TRBV6-5
D: NA
J: TRBJ1-2
size: once
DNA: TGTGCCAGCACACCGGGACAAACCTATGGCTACACCTTC
CDR3: CASTPGQTYGYTF

V: TRBV9
D: NA
J: TRBJ1-1
size: NA
DNA: TGTGCCAGCAGCGTAGCTAAAACCCAGAACACTGAAGCTTTCTTT
CDR3: CASSVAKTQNTEAFF

V: TRBV6-5
D: NA
J: TRBJ2-1
size: NA
DNA: TGTGCCAGCAGCCCCGGTTTAGGGGGACGCGAGCAGTTCTTC
CDR3: CASSPGLGGREQFF

V: TRBV5-1
D: TRBD2
J: TRBJ2-6
size: NA
DNA: TGCGCCAGCAGCTATAGACTAGCGGGAAACTCTGGGGCCAACGTCCTGACTTTC
CDR3: CASSYRLAGNSGANVLTF

V: TRBV9
D: NA
J: TRBJ1-1
size: NA
DNA: TGTGCCAGCGGACGGGAGGACGTAACGGCTTTCTTT
CDR3: CASGREDVTAFF

V: TRBV7-2
D: TRBD1
J: TRBJ2-7
size: once
DNA: TGTGCCAGCAGAACCGGGACAGGAGTTTACGAGCAGTACTTC
CDR3: CASRTGTGVYEQYF

V: TRBV9
D: TRBD1
J: TRBJ1-2
size: NA
DNA: TGTGCCAGCAGCACAGGACAGGGAGGTTATGGCTACACCTTC
CDR3: CASSTGQGGYGYTF

V: TRBV2
D: TRBD2
J: TRBJ2-2
size: NA
DNA: TGTGCCAGCAGTGAAGGACTAGCGGGGCCGCCGGGCGGGGAGCTGTTTTTT
CDR3: CASSEGLAGPPGGELFF

V: TRBV10-3
D: TRBD1
J: TRBJ1-4
size: NA
DNA: TGTGCCATCAGTAAACAGGGGGGCGAAAAACTGTTTTTT
CDR3: CAISKQGGEKLFF

V: TRBV30
D: TRBD1
J: TRBJ1-1
size: NA
DNA: TGTGCCTGGAGCAGGGGGCGAGACACTGAAGCTTTCTTT
CDR3: CAWSRGRDTEAFF

V: TRBV10-3
D: NA
J: TRBJ2-1
size: NA
DNA: TGTGCCATCAGTGATAGCCCAGGGCAGGGCGATAGCTCCTACAATGAGCAGTTCTTC
CDR3: CAISDSPGQGDSSYNEQFF

V: TRBV5-4
D: NA
J: TRBJ1-1
size: once
DNA: TGTGCCAGCAGCCCCCACCAGGGGAGCGGCACTGAAGCTTTCTTT
CDR3: CASSPHQGSGTEAFF

V: TRBV18
D: TRBD1
J: TRBJ1-4
size: NA
DNA: TGTGCCAGCTCACCCGGACAGGGGCCAGAAAAACTGTTTTTT
CDR3: CASSPGQGPEKLFF

V: TRBV7-6
D: TRBD1
J: TRBJ2-7
size: NA
DNA: TGTGCCAGCAGCTTAGCGGGGACAGGGGACTACGAGCAGTACTTC
CDR3: CASSLAGTGDYEQYF

V: TRBV9
D: NA
J: TRBJ2-3
size: NA
DNA: TGTGCCAGCAGCGTACTGCCGAACCAGGGGTCCACAGATACGCAGTATTTT
CDR3: CASSVLPNQGSTDTQYF

V: TRBV4-2
D: NA
J: TRBJ1-6
size: NA
DNA: TGTGCCAGCAGCCAAGACGGCAGGAATAATTCACCCCTCCACTTT
CDR3: CASSQDGRNNSPLHF

V: TRBV7-2
D: NA
J: TRBJ1-6
size: NA
DNA: TGTGCCAGCAGCTCTTACAGAACCAATTCACCCCTCCACTTT
CDR3: CASSSYRTNSPLHF

V: TRBV5-1
D: TRBD2
J: TRBJ2-1
size: few
DNA: TGCGCCAGCAGATTTGATGGGACTAGTCTCATCTTC
CDR3: CASRFDGTSLIF

V: TRBV5-5
D: NA
J: TRBJ1-1
size: few
DNA: TGTGCCAGCAGCTTCGTTAACACTGAAGCTTTCTTT
CDR3: CASSFVNTEAFF

V: TRBV7-3
D: NA
J: TRBJ2-5
size: NA
DNA: TGTGCCAGCAGCTTAACGGGGGAGGCGGGGGAGACCCAGTACTTC
CDR3: CASSLTGEAGETQYF

V: TRBV7-2
D: TRBD1
J: TRBJ2-7
size: once
DNA: TGTGCCAGCAGCCAGGGACAGGGGACCACCTACGAGCAGTACTTC
CDR3: CASSQGQGTTYEQYF

V: TRBV14
D: NA
J: TRBJ2-6
size: NA
DNA: TGTGCCAGCAGCGCATGGACTTCTGGGGCCAACGTCCTGACTTTC
CDR3: CASSAWTSGANVLTF

V: TRBV30
D: TRBD2
J: TRBJ2-7
size: NA
DNA: TGTGCCTGGACTAGCGGGAGTGGCTACGAGCAGTACTTC
CDR3: CAWTSGSGYEQYF

V: TRBV9
D: NA
J: TRBJ2-5
size: NA
DNA: TGTGCCAGCAGCGTCCCTGAGAGTGATATTGACCAAGAGACCCAGTACTTC
CDR3: CASSVPESDIDQETQYF

V: TRBV28
D: NA
J: TRBJ1-2
size: NA
DNA: TGTGCCAGCAGCGATAAGAGTGACTATGGCTACACCTTC
CDR3: CASSDKSDYGYTF

V: TRBV25-1
D: NA
J: TRBJ1-5
size: NA
DNA: TGTGCCAGCAGTGAACAGGGCGAACAGCCCCAGCATTTT
CDR3: CASSEQGEQPQHF